Listed below are T cell receptor beta chains from one sample, sequenced in a study of identical twins. TCRdb reprocessed the 5' RACE reads via MiXCR and lists one record per CDR3 protein. The sample shows approximately 630,000 distinct CDR3 sequences, roughly 7.1% of them seen only once. These records were also assigned to another study, of yellow fever vaccine responses in identical twins.

The sequenced sample consisted of PBMCs. Every receptor here comes from a woman aged 18-29 years in good health. The CDR3 runs from the conserved cysteine through the conserved F or W. The D gene is left open where the match is weak. Only some rows state a clone size, as once, few, many or a class for expanded clones.

d_gene	len	v_gene	abundance	j_gene	CDR3nt	CDR3aa
NA	14	TRBV28	many	TRBJ2-7	TGTGCCAGCAGTTTTACGGGGGCGAGATACGAGCAGTACTTC	CASSFTGARYEQYF
NA	15	TRBV24-1	NA	TRBJ2-3	TGTGCCACCAGTGTAGGCTGGGGAAGCACAGATACGCAGTATTTT	CATSVGWGSTDTQYF
NA	12	TRBV29-1	many	TRBJ2-1	TGCAGCGTTGAACGGTCTACGGGTGAGCAGTTCTTC	CSVERSTGEQFF
NA	13	TRBV6-6	NA	TRBJ1-5	TGTGCCAGCACTCGATCGGTAAATCAGCCCCAGCATTTT	CASTRSVNQPQHF
TRBD1	16	TRBV27	NA	TRBJ2-3	TGTGCCAGCAGTTTAGAGAGGACAGGGGAAAGAGATACGCAGTATTTT	CASSLERTGERDTQYF
TRBD2	12	TRBV6-2/TRBV6-3	many	TRBJ2-2	TGTGCCAGCAGACGGACTAGCGGGGAGCTGTTTTTT	CASRRTSGELFF
NA	12	TRBV18	NA	TRBJ1-1	TGTGCCAGCCACGCCGGCGCCACTGAAGCTTTCTTT	CASHAGATEAFF
TRBD2	15	TRBV6-5	many	TRBJ2-1	TGTGCCAGCAGTTACCCAGCGGGGGGGACAAATGAGCAGTTCTTC	CASSYPAGGTNEQFF
NA	12	TRBV12-3/TRBV12-4	NA	TRBJ1-1	TGTGCCGTTAGGGAGGGTAGCACTGAAGCTTTCTTT	CAVREGSTEAFF
NA	12	TRBV20-1	NA	TRBJ2-5	TGCAGTGCCCGCAGGAACCAAGAGACCCAGTACTTC	CSARRNQETQYF
NA	17	TRBV5-5	few	TRBJ1-4	TGTGCCAGCAGCCCCGCGGAGCAAAGATTCCCTAATGAAAAACTGTTTTTT	CASSPAEQRFPNEKLFF
TRBD2	16	TRBV5-6	few	TRBJ2-1	TGTGCCAGCAGCGCCCCGGGGGGTTTAGGGTTCAATGAGCAGTTCTTC	CASSAPGGLGFNEQFF
TRBD1	17	TRBV24-1	many	TRBJ2-5	TGTGCCACCAGTGATTTGCAATCTGGGACAGGGAGAGAGACCCAGTACTTC	CATSDLQSGTGRETQYF
NA	16	TRBV7-9	NA	TRBJ2-1	TGTGCCAGCAGCTACCAAAGGACGAGTGGAGACAATGAGCAGTTCTTC	CASSYQRTSGDNEQFF
TRBD2	14	TRBV29-1	NA	TRBJ2-3	TGCAGCGTGCATAGCGGGTCCCACACAGATACGCAGTATTTT	CSVHSGSHTDTQYF
TRBD1	16	TRBV6-5	many	TRBJ1-6	TGTGCCAGCAGTTACCTCCCGGGACAGGGGATTTCACCCCTCCACTTT	CASSYLPGQGISPLHF
TRBD2	16	TRBV28	NA	TRBJ2-4	TGTGCCAGCAGTCCCCCGACTAGCGGGTCCAAAAACATTCAGTACTTC	CASSPPTSGSKNIQYF
TRBD1	14	TRBV7-9	few	TRBJ2-2	TGTGCCAGCAGCTCTGTAACAGGGGCTGGGGAGCTGTTTTTT	CASSSVTGAGELFF
NA	15	TRBV5-1	few	TRBJ2-7	TGCGCCAGCAGCTCTACAGCGTCCCTCTCCTACGAGCAGTACTTC	CASSSTASLSYEQYF
TRBD1	13	TRBV7-9	NA	TRBJ1-2	TGTGCCAGCAGCTTAGAGACAGGGGTAGGCTACACCTTC	CASSLETGVGYTF
NA	15	TRBV28	NA	TRBJ2-5	TGTGCCAGCACTTTTGGGGACCGACATCAAGAGACCCAGTACTTC	CASTFGDRHQETQYF
NA	14	TRBV6-4	NA	TRBJ1-2	TGTGCCAGCAGTGACTCTGCAGGGGCAATGGGCTACACCTTC	CASSDSAGAMGYTF
TRBD1	16	TRBV24-1	many	TRBJ1-5	TGTGCCACCAGTGATTCCGGCAGGGGGCTCAATCAGCCCCAGCATTTT	CATSDSGRGLNQPQHF
TRBD2	15	TRBV10-3	NA	TRBJ2-1	TGTGCCATCAGTGAAAGACTAGCGGGAGGTAATGAGCAGTTCTTC	CAISERLAGGNEQFF
TRBD2	14	TRBV10-3	few	TRBJ2-2	TGTGCCATCGCGGGGGGTCCGGGCACCGGGGAGCTGTTTTTT	CAIAGGPGTGELFF
TRBD1	16	TRBV24-1	few	TRBJ2-3	TGTGCCACCAGTGATTCCGGGACAGGGGATTTCGATACGCAGTATTTT	CATSDSGTGDFDTQYF
NA	13	TRBV3-1	NA	TRBJ1-1	TGTGCCAGCAGACAGGGAATTAACACTGAAGCTTTCTTT	CASRQGINTEAFF
NA	14	TRBV18	few	TRBJ2-5	TGTGCCAGCTCACCTACGGCAAACCAAGAGACCCAGTACTTC	CASSPTANQETQYF
NA	13	TRBV5-6	many	TRBJ1-1	TGTGCCAGCAGCTTGGCCAAGGGAGTTGAAGCTTTCTTT	CASSLAKGVEAFF
TRBD1	15	TRBV11-2	few	TRBJ2-5	TGTGCCAGCAGCTTAGATAGGGCAGGGGGTGAGACCCAGTACTTC	CASSLDRAGGETQYF
NA	16	TRBV7-8	NA	TRBJ2-6	TGTGCCAGCAGCTTAAAGAAAGGGTCTGGGGCCAACGTCCTGACTTTC	CASSLKKGSGANVLTF
TRBD1	16	TRBV20-1	few	TRBJ2-1	TGCAGTGCTATTGAAAAACGGACAGGCTCCTACAATGAGCAGTTCTTC	CSAIEKRTGSYNEQFF
NA	16	TRBV6-5	many	TRBJ2-7	TGTGCCAGCAGTTACTTACCCCCCGGGTTGGGCTACGAGCAGTACTTC	CASSYLPPGLGYEQYF
TRBD1	15	TRBV5-5	many	TRBJ1-6	TGTGCCAGCAGCCAGGGACAGCCAAAGGATTCACCCCTCCACTTT	CASSQGQPKDSPLHF
NA	14	TRBV20-1	many	TRBJ1-1	TGCAGTGTGAGCCAAGGGGGGAGGGAGGGAATTGCTTTCTTT	CSVSQGGREGIAFF
NA	14	TRBV5-1	many	TRBJ2-3	TGCGCCAGCAGCTCCGACAGGCGCACAGATACGCAGTATTTT	CASSSDRRTDTQYF
NA	15	TRBV5-1	NA	TRBJ2-5	TGCGCCAGCAGCTTGAGCGCGACCCACTGGGAGACCCAGTACTTC	CASSLSATHWETQYF
NA	14	TRBV7-9	many	TRBJ2-1	TGTGCCAGCAGCTCCGATTGGAGGGCTAATGAGCAGTTCTTC	CASSSDWRANEQFF
NA	14	TRBV20-1	few	TRBJ2-5	TGCAGTGCCCTGGCAGGGGGGGCCGCGGAGACCCAGTACTTC	CSALAGGAAETQYF
TRBD1	13	TRBV20-1	NA	TRBJ1-6	TGCAGTGCTAGGACAGGGGGTAATTCACCCCTCCACTTT	CSARTGGNSPLHF
NA	14	TRBV12-3/TRBV12-4	NA	TRBJ2-2	TGTGCCAGCAGTTTTCGGGGTGGGACCGGGGAGCTGTTTTTT	CASSFRGGTGELFF
NA	15	TRBV12-3/TRBV12-4	many	TRBJ2-6	TGTGCCAGCAGTTTATGGGGTCCTGGGGCCAACGTCCTGACTTTC	CASSLWGPGANVLTF
TRBD1	17	TRBV18	few	TRBJ2-1	TGTGCCAGCTCGTATTCTCAGGGGGCGTTTACCTACAATGAGCAGTTCTTC	CASSYSQGAFTYNEQFF
NA	11	TRBV28	many	TRBJ1-3	TGTGCCAGCAGTTTAAGTAACACCATATATTTT	CASSLSNTIYF
NA	17	TRBV28	few	TRBJ2-3	TGTGCCAGCAGTTTTAGGTTTGGCGGGCTAGCAGTCGATACGCAGTATTTT	CASSFRFGGLAVDTQYF
TRBD1	15	TRBV5-1	few	TRBJ2-1	TGCGCCAGCAGCCCCGGACAGGGGGCGTCTTATGAGCAGTTCTTC	CASSPGQGASYEQFF